This TCR beta chain stems from a study of blood T cell repertoires in COVID-19. Study-wide background: Samples representing acute and convalescent COVID-19 were sourced from the United States, Italy and Spain. Sample material is recorded as cDNA or gDNA derived from T cells, B-cell-depleted T cells, or PBMCs.

The CDR3 totals 13 residues. The germline CDR1 and CDR2 sequences are LGHDT and YNNKEL (reference sequence). Trimming pared 3 bases from V and 9 bases from J, leaving 12 bases between. In the source study's methods: Quantification of nucleated cells was approximated via reference gene primer amplification. The assay was immunoSEQ multiplex PCR, and TCRdb's table has in-frame clones only and misses some. That table is the source of V, J and clone size, and D and trimming were worked out from the DNA. The sample includes around 200,000 clones, approximately 85% of them seen just once. The clonotype was recovered from an elderly woman with acute or convalescent COVID-19. The chain employs TRBV3-1 (or the pseudogene TRBV3-2) and TRBJ2-1; D unclear. Sample: peripheral blood. For the CDR3, the DNA is TGTGCCAGCAGCCAGAGTCGAGGCGGTGAGCAGTTCTTC. It is translated as CASSQSRGGEQFF.